This entry concerns a single TCR beta chain. What it binds is unknown. Produced via immunoSEQ multiplex PCR; TCRdb's table is partial and in-frame only. The sample has 150,000 to 180,000 clones, 90% seen once. This specimen belongs to a study of T cell responses to AZD1222 COVID-19 vaccine. With 4 bases clipped from V and 2 bases from J, the junction kept 5 bases outside the gene matches. Germline CDR1 and CDR2: SGHAT and FQNNGV. The CDR3 runs to 14 residues. Study conclusions and caveats: Only five or six individuals given AZD1222 were seropositive at baseline.

The clonotype was recovered from an adult in good health. V is TRBV11-2 and J is TRBJ2-7; TRBD1 matches 7 bases. Material: peripheral blood, obtained on day 0 of AZD1222 vaccination. This CDR3 is CASSSIGTAYEQYF. The CDR3 DNA reads as TGTGCCAGCAGCTCTATCGGGACAGCCTACGAGCAGTACTTC.